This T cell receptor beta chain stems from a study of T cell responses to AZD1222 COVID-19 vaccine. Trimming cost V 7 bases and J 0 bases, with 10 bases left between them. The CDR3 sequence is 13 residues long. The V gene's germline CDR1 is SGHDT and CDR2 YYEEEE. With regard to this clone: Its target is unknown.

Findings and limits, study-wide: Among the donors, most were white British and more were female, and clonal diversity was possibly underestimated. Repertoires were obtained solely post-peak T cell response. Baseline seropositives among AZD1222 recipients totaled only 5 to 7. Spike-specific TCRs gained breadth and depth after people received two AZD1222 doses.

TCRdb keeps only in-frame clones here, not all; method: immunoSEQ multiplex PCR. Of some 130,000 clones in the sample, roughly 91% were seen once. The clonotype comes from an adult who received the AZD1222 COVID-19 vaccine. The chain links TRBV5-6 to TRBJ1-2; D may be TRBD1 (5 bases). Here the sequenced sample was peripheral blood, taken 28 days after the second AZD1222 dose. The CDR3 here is CASSPGTNYGYTF. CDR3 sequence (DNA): TGTGCCAGCTCCCCAGGGACTAACTATGGCTACACCTTC.